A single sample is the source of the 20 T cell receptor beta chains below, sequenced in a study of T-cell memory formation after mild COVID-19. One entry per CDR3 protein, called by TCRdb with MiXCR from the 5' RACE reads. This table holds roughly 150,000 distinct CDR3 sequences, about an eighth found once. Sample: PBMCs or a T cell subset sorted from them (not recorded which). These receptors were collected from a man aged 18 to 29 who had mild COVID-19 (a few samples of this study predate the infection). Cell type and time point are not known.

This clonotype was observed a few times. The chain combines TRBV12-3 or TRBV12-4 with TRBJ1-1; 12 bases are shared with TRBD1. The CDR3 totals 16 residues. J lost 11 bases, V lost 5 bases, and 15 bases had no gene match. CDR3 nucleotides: TGTGCCAGCAGTACCCAACCGGGACAGGGGGCGATTGTCGCTTTCTTT. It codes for CASSTQPGQGAIVAFF.

The CDR3 loop reads CASSPGRASYNEQFF. The CDR3, as DNA: TGTGCCAGCAGCCCCGGCAGGGCCTCCTACAATGAGCAGTTCTTC. V is TRBV3-1 and J is TRBJ2-1; a weak D match, TRBD1 (5 bases). With 4 bases removed from V and 0 bases from J, the gap between germline ends came to 10 bases. Per the germline V gene, CDR1 is LGHDT and CDR2 is YNNKEL (reference sequence). The CDR3 is 15 residues long.

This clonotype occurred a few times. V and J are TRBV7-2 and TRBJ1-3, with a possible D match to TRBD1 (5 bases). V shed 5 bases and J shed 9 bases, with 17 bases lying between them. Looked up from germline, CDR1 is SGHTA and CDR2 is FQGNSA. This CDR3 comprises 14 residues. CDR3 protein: CASSPGRGRGTIYF. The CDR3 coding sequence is TGTGCCAGCAGCCCCGGACGCGGGAGGGGCACCATATATTTT.

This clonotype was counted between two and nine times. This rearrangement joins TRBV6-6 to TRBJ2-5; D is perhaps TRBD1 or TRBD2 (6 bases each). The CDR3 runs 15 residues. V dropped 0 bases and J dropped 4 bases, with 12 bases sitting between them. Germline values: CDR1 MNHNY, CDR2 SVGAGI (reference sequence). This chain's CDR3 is CASSYSARGGETQYF. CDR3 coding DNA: TGTGCCAGCAGTTACTCGGCCAGGGGAGGAGAGACCCAGTACTTC.

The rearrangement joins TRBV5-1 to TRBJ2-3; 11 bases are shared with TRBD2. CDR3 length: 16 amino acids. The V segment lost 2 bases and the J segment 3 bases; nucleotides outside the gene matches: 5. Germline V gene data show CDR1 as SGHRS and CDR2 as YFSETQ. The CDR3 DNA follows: TGCGCCAGCAGCTTCATAGCGGGGGGGTTGACAGATACGCAGTATTTT. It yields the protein CASSFIAGGLTDTQYF.

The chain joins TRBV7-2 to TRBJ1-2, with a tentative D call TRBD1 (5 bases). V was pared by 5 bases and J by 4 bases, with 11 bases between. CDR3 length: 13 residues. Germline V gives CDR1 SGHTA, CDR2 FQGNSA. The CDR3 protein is CASSRGGIYGYTF. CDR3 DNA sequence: TGTGCCAGCAGCCGGGGGGGGATCTATGGCTACACCTTC.

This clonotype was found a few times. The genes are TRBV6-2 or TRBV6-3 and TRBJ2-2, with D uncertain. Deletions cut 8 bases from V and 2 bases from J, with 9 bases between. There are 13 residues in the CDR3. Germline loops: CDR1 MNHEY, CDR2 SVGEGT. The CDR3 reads CASLSGNTGELFF. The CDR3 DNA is TGTGCCAGCTTATCCGGAAACACCGGGGAGCTGTTTTTT.

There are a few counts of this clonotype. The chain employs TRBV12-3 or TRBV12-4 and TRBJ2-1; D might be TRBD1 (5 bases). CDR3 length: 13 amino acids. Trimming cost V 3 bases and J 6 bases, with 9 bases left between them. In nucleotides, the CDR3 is TGTGCCAGCAGTTTCGGCAGGGTCAATGAGCAGTTCTTC. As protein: CASSFGRVNEQFF.

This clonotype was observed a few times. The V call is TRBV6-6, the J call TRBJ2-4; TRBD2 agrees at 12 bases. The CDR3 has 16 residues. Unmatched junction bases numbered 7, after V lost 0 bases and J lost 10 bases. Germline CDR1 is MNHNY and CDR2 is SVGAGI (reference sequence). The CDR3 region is CASSYSTSGGPVIQYF. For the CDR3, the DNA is TGTGCCAGCAGTTACTCGACTAGCGGGGGCCCGGTGATTCAGTACTTC.

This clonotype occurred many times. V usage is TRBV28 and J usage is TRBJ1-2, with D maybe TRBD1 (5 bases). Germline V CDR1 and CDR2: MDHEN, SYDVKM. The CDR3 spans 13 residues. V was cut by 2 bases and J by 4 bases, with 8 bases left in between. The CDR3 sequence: CASSLGRGYGYTF. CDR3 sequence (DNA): TGTGCCAGCAGTTTAGGGAGGGGCTATGGCTACACCTTC.

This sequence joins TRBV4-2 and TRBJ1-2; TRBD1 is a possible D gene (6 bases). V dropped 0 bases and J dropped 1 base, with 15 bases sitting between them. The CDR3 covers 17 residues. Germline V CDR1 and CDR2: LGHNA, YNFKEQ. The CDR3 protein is CASSQDLSGALNYGYTF. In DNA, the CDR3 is TGTGCCAGCAGCCAAGATCTTTCGGGGGCGCTTAACTATGGCTACACCTTC.

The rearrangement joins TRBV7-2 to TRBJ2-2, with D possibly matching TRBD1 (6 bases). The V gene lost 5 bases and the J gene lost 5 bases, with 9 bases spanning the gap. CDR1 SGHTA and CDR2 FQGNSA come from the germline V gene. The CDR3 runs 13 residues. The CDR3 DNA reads TGTGCCAGCAGCAGAGGGGGAACCGGGGAGCTGTTTTTT. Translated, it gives CASSRGGTGELFF.

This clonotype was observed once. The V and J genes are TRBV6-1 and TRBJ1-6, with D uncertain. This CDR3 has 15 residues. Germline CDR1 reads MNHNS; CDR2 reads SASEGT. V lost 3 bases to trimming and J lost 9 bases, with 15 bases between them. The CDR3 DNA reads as TGTGCCAGCAGTGATTGGGATCCGGGTCGTTCACCCCTCCACTTT. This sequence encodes CASSDWDPGRSPLHF.

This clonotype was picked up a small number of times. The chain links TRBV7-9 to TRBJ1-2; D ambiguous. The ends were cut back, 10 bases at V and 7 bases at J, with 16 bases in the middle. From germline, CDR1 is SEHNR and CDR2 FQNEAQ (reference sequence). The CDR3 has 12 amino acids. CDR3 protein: CATHGDWGGYTF. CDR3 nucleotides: TGTGCCACCCATGGGGATTGGGGTGGCTACACCTTC.

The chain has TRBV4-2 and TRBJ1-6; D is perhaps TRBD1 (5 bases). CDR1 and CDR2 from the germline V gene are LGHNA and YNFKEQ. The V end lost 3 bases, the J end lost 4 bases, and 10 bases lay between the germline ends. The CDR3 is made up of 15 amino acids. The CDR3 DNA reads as TGTGCCAGCAGCCAGGACGACAGTTATAATTCACCCCTCCACTTT. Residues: CASSQDDSYNSPLHF.

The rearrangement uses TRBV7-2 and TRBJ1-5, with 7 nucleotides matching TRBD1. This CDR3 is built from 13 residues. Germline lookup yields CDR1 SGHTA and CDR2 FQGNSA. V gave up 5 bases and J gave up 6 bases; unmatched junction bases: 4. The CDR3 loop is CASSPQGRQPQHF. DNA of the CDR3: TGTGCCAGCAGCCCACAGGGGCGTCAGCCCCAGCATTTT.

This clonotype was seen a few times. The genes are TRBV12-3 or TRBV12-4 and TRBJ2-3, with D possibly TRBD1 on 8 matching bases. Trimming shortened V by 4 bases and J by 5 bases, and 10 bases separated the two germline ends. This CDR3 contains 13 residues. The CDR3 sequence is CASSYRGGDTQYF. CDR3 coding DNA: TGTGCCAGCAGTTACAGGGGGGGAGATACGCAGTATTTT.

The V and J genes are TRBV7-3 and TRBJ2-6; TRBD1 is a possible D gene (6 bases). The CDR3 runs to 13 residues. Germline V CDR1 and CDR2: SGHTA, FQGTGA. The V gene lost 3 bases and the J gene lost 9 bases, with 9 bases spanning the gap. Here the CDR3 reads CASSLTGDNVLTF. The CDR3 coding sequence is TGTGCCAGCAGCTTGACAGGAGACAACGTCCTGACTTTC.

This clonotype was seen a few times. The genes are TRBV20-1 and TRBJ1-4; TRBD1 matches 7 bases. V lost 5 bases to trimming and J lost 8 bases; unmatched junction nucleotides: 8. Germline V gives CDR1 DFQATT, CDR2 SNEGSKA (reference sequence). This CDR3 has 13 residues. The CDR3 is CSARSRGNEKLFF. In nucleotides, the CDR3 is TGCAGTGCTCGTAGCAGGGGGAACGAAAAACTGTTTTTT.

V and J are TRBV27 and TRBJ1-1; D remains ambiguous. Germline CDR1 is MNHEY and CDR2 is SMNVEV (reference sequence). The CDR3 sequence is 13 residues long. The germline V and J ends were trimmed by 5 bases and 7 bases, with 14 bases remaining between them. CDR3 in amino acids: CASSPGLGYEAFF. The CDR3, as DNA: TGTGCCAGCAGTCCCGGGTTGGGTTATGAAGCTTTCTTT.